This TCR beta chain was captured in a study of blood T cell repertoires in COVID-19. About the study: Some COVID-19 samples were acute and others convalescent; all came from the United States, Italy and Spain.

CDR1 is ENHRY and CDR2 is SYGVKD in the germline V gene. CDR3 length: 14 amino acids. V gave up 3 bases and J gave up 6 bases; unmatched junction bases: 5. Some clones are missing from TCRdb's copy, which holds only in-frame ones; the method was immunoSEQ multiplex PCR. Of about 140,000 clones in the sample, about 86% were seen once. The specimen was peripheral blood. The rearrangement uses TRBV10-3 and TRBJ1-2; 9 positions agree with TRBD1. This TCR was recovered from a woman aged 40 to 50 with acute or convalescent COVID-19. As DNA, the CDR3 is TGTGCCATCAGTGAAGGGACAGGGAGAGATGGCTACACCTTC. Translating it yields CAISEGTGRDGYTF.